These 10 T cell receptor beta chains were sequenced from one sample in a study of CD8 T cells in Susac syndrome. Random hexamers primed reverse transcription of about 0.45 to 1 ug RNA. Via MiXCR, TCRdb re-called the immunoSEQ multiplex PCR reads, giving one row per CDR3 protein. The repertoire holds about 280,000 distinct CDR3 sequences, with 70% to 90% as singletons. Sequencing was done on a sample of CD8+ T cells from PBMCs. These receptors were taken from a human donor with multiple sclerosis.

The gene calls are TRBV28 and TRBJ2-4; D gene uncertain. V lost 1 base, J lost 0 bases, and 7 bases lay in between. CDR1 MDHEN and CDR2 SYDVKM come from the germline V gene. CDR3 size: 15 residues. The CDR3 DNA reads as TGTGCCAGCAGTTTATCCCGTTTAGCCAAAAACATTCAGTACTTC. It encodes CASSLSRLAKNIQYF.

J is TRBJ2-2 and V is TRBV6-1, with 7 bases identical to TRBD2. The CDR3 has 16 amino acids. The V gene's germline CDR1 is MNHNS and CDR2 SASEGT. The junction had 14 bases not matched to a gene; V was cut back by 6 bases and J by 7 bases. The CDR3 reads CASRPPIGRNDGELFF. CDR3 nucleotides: TGTGCCAGCAGACCCCCGATCGGGAGGAATGACGGGGAGCTGTTTTTT.

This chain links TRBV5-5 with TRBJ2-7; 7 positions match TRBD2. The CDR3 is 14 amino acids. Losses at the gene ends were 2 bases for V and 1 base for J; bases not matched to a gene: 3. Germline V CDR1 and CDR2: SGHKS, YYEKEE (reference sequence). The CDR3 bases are TGTGCCAGCAGCTTTACTAGCGCATCCTACGAGCAGTACTTC. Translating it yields CASSFTSASYEQYF.

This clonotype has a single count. This chain's CDR3 is CASSTPGLGSSSYNEQFF. The CDR3, as DNA: TGTGCCAGCAGCACCCCCGGGCTAGGGAGCAGCTCCTACAATGAGCAGTTCTTC. The chain links TRBV28 to TRBJ2-1, with D possibly TRBD2 on 5 matching bases. The CDR3 extends over 18 amino acids. Germline V gene data show CDR1 as MDHEN and CDR2 as SYDVKM. V shed 6 bases and J shed 0 bases, with 21 bases lying between them.

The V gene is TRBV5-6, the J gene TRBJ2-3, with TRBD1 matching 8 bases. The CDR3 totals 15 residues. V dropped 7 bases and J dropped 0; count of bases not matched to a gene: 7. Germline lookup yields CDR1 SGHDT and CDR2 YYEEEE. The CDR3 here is CASFFTGGSTDTQYF. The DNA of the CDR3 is TGTGCCAGCTTCTTCACAGGGGGTAGCACAGATACGCAGTATTTT. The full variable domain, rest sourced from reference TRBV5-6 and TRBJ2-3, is DAGVTQSPTHLIKTRGQQVTLRCSPKSGHDTVSWYQQALGQGPQFIFQYYEEEERQRGNFPDRFSGHQFPNYSSELNVNALLLGDSALYLCASFFTGGSTDTQYFGPGTRLTVL.

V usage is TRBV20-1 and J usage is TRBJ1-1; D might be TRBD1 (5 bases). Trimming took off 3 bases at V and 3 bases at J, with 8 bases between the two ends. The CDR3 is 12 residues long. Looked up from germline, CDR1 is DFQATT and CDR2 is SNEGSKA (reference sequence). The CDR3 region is CSASLRDTEAFF. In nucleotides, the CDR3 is TGCAGTGCTAGTCTCAGGGACACTGAAGCTTTCTTT.

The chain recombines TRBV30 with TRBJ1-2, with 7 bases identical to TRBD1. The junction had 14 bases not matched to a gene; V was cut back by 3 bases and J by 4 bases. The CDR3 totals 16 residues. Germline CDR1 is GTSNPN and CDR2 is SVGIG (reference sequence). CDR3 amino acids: CAWRGVPGQLVYGYTF. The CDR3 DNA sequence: TGTGCCTGGAGGGGTGTGCCGGGACAGCTTGTCTATGGCTACACCTTC.

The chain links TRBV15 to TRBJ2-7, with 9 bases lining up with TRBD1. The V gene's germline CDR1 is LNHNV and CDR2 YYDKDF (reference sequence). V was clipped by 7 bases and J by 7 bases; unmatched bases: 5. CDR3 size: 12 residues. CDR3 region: CATTGTGKEQYF. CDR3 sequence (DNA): TGTGCCACCACCGGGACAGGGAAGGAGCAGTACTTC.

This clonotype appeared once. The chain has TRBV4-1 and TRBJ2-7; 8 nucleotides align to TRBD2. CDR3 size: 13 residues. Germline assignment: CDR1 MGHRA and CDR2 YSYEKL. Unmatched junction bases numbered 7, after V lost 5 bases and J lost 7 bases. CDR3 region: CASSASGSREQYF. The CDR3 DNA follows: TGCGCCAGCAGCGCGAGCGGGAGCCGGGAGCAGTACTTC.

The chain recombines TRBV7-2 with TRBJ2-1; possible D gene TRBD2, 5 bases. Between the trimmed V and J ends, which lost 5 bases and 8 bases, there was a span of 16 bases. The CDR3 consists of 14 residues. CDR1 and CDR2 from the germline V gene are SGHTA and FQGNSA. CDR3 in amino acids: CASSPREQVDEQFF. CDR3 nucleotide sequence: TGTGCCAGCAGCCCGAGGGAGCAGGTTGATGAGCAGTTCTTC.